Listed here are 5 T cell receptor beta chains from one sample, sequenced in a study of T cell responses to AZD1222 COVID-19 vaccine. Clones were sequenced by immunoSEQ multiplex PCR, and TCRdb holds only the in-frame ones, with some missing. The sample has approximately 89,000 clones; about 91% are singletons. The starting material was peripheral blood, obtained on day 0 of AZD1222 vaccination. The receptors come from an adult in good health.

This chain joins TRBV18 and TRBJ1-3; TRBD1 might be the D (6 bases). This CDR3 comprises 14 residues. V was trimmed by 2 bases and J by 5 bases, leaving 10 bases between them. Germline assignment: CDR1 KGHSH and CDR2 LQKENI. As DNA, the CDR3 is TGTGCCAGCTCACCAACGGGACAACGAAACACCATATATTTT. Translated, it gives CASSPTGQRNTIYF.

CDR3 nucleotides: TGTGCCAGCAGCCAGACCACAGGGGCGAGTACGGATACGCAGTATTTT. Amino acid sequence: CASSQTTGASTDTQYF. The chain has TRBV3-1 (or the pseudogene TRBV3-2) and TRBJ2-3; TRBD1 matches 7 bases. V was clipped by 3 bases and J by 6 bases; unmatched bases: 12. The CDR3 has 16 amino acids. CDR1 and CDR2 (germline): LGHDT, YNNKEL (reference sequence).

The CDR3 region is CASSLSGTGEETQYF. In nucleotides, the CDR3 is TGTGCCAGCAGTTTATCCGGGACAGGGGAAGAGACCCAGTACTTC. The V and J genes are TRBV28 and TRBJ2-5; 10 bases are shared with TRBD1. Germline CDR1 is MDHEN and CDR2 is SYDVKM. The junction had 2 bases not matched to a gene; V was cut back by 1 base and J by 3 bases. The CDR3 is 15 amino acids.

The rearrangement uses TRBV5-1 and TRBJ2-7; 9 bases fit TRBD1. Per the germline V gene, CDR1 is SGHRS and CDR2 is YFSETQ. Trimming at V came to 3 bases and at J to 3 bases, leaving 4 bases not matched to a gene. The CDR3 contains 14 residues. The CDR3 region has the DNA TGCGCCAGCAGCTCCGGGACAGGGCTCTACGAGCAGTACTTC. It yields the protein CASSSGTGLYEQYF.

The genes are TRBV28 and TRBJ1-2; TRBD1 agrees at 8 bases. Germline V gene data show CDR1 as MDHEN and CDR2 as SYDVKM. V dropped 5 bases and J dropped 2; count of bases not matched to a gene: 1. This CDR3 has 13 amino acids. Here the CDR3 DNA reads TGTGCCAGCAGTCGGGACAGGAACTATGGCTACACCTTC. Residues: CASSRDRNYGYTF.